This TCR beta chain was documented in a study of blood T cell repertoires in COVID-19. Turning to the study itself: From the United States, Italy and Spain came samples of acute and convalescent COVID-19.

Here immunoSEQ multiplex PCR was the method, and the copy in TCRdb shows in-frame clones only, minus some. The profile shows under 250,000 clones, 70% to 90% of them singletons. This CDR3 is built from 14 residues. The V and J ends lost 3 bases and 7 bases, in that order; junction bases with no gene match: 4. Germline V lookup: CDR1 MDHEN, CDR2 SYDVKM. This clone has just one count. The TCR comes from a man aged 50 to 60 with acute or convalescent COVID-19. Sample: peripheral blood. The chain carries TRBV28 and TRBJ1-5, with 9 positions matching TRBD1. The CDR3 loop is CASSLGDRDQPQHF. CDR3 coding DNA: TGTGCCAGCAGTTTGGGGGACAGGGACCAGCCCCAGCATTTT.